This entry is about one TCR beta chain. TCRdb itself ran the RT-PCR reads through MiXCR, one entry per CDR3 protein. The sample lists over 350,000 distinct CDR3 sequences, roughly 16% occurring once. The sample belongs to a study of patients and donors after allogeneic stem cell transplantation. The CDR3 contains 12 residues. Germline trimming cut 6 bases from V and 7 bases from J; bases unmatched to any gene: 5. The source material was blood, either unsorted or a sorted T cell fraction (not recorded which). This TCR was recovered from a human donor who was either an allogeneic HSCT recipient or a stem cell or donor lymphocyte infusion donor (not recorded which). It is not recorded whose cells these are; they may come from a transplant donor. The genes are TRBV12-3 or TRBV12-4 and TRBJ1-1; 7 bases line up with TRBD1. The DNA of the CDR3 is TGTGCCAGCAGCGTCAGACAGGGTGAAGCTTTCTTT. Translating it yields CASSVRQGEAFF.